This paragraph reports one T cell receptor (beta chain). The germline V gene encodes CDR1 LNHNV and CDR2 YYDKDF (reference sequence). Trimming left V 1 base short and J 4 bases short, with 10 bases between. The CDR3 runs 14 residues. This specimen belongs to a study of T cells in Graves' hyperthyroidism and ophthalmopathy. TCR beta CDR3 regions were amplified from RNA. In the first-round RT-PCR of the TCR CDR3, the HTBI primer set was used. TCRdb recomputed calls from the multiplex PCR reads with MiXCR, one row per CDR3 protein. The sample holds about half a million distinct CDR3 sequences, more than 20% seen once.

The source material was blood. V gene TRBV15 combines with J gene TRBJ1-2; D remains ambiguous. The receptor's source is a man in his late teens or twenties with Graves' hyperthyroidism. CDR3 sequence: CATSRGSWSYGYTF. CDR3 in DNA: TGTGCCACCAGCAGAGGGAGTTGGAGCTATGGCTACACCTTC.